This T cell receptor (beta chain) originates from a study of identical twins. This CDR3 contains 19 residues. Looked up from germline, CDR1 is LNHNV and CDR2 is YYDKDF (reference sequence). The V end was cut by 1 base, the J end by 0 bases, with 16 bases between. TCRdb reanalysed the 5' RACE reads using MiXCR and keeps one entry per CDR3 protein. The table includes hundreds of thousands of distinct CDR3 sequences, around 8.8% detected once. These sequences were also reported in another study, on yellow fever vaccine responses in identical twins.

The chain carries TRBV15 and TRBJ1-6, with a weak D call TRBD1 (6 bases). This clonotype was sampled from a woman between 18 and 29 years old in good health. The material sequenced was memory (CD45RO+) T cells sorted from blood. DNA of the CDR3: TGTGCCACCAGCAGAGCTAGAACGGGGGCCAGCTCCTATAATTCACCCCTCCACTTT. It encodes CATSRARTGASSYNSPLHF.